The clone carrying this TCR beta chain was observed a single time. Its antigen remains unknown. Indicated treatment: oral pan-JAK inhibitor, 5-10 mg twice daily. The study team obtained lesional scalp punch biopsies and peripheral blood from alopecia areata patients. The CDR3 runs to 14 residues. Germline CDR1 and CDR2: LNHNV and YYDKDF (reference sequence). With 3 bases clipped from V and 4 bases from J, the junction kept 4 bases outside the gene matches. Following RNA extraction, reverse transcription yielded cDNA that acted as the sequencing template. TCRdb's copy holds only in-frame clones and misses some; the assay was immunoSEQ multiplex PCR. Among approximately 200,000 clones listed, about 62% were seen once. The data derive from a study of CD8+ T cells in alopecia areata. Looking at the study overall: The study gave tofacitinib for 6 to 18 months, then 6 months off drug.

Study-level points and caveats: Alphabeta T cells residing in normal skin are also sequenced in scalp samples. Persistence of many expanded lesional clones was seen in scalp and blood during tofacitinib.

This TCR derives from a human donor with alopecia areata. The sample in question was CD4+ T cells sorted from blood, obtained at week 24, from a patient treated with tofacitinib. The V call is TRBV15, the J call TRBJ2-5; 8 nucleotides align to TRBD1. The CDR3 DNA sequence: TGTGCCACCAGCAGGGACAGGGCTTTAGAGACCCAGTACTTC. It encodes CATSRDRALETQYF.